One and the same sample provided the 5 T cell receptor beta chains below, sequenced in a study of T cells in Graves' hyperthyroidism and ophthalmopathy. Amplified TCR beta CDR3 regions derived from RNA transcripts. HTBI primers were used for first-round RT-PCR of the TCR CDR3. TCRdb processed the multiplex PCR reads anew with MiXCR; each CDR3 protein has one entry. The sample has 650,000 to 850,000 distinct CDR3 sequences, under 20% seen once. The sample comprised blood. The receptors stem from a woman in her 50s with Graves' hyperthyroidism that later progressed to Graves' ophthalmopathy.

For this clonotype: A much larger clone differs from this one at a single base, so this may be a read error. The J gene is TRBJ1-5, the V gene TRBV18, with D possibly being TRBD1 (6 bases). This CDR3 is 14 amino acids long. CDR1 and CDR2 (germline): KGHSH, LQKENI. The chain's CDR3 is CASSPSHRAQPRHF. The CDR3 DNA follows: TGTGCCAGCTCACCCTCACACAGGGCTCAGCCCCGGCATTTT.

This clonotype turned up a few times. In DNA, the CDR3 is TGCAGTGCTTTCCGACTCGTGAACACTGAAGCTTTCTTT. Residues: CSAFRLVNTEAFF. The chain joins TRBV20-1 to TRBJ1-1, with D unclear. With 5 bases removed from V and 0 bases from J, the gap between germline ends came to 10 bases. The CDR3 spans 13 residues. CDR1 and CDR2 from the germline V gene are DFQATT and SNEGSKA (reference sequence).

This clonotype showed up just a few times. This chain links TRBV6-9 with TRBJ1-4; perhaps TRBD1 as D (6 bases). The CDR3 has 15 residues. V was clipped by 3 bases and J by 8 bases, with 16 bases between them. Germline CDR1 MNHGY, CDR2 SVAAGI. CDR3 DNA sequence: TGTGCCAGCAGTTACGTCAGGGGCGAAGAGGAAAAACTGTTTTTT. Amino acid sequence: CASSYVRGEEEKLFF.

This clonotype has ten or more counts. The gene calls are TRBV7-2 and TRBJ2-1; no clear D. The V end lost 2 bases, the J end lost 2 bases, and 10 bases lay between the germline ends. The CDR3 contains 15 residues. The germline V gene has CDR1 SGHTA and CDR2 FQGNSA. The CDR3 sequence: CASSLILSAYNEQFF. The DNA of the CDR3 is TGTGCCAGCAGCTTAATACTCTCTGCCTACAATGAGCAGTTCTTC.

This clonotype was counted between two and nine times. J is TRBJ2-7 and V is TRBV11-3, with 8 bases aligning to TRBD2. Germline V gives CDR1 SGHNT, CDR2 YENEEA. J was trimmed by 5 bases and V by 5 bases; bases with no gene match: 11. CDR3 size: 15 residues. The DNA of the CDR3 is TGTGCCAGCAGCCCCGGGGGGGCAGGCGGAAACGAGCAGTACTTC. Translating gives CASSPGGAGGNEQYF.